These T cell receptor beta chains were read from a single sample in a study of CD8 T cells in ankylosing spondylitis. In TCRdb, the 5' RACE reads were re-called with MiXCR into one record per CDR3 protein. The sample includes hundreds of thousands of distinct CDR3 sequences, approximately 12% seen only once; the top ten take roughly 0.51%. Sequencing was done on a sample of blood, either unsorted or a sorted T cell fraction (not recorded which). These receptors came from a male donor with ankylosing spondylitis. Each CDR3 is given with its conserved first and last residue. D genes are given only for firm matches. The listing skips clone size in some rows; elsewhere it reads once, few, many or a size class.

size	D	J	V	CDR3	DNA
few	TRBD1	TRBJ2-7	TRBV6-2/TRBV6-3	CASSYWDSLYEQYF	TGTGCCAGCAGTTATTGGGACAGCCTGTACGAGCAGTACTTC
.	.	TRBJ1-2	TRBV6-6	CASSLGKGGYTF	TGTGCCAGCAGTTTGGGAAAGGGGGGCTACACCTTC
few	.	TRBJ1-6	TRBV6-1	CASTQGDSPLHF	TGTGCCAGCACGCAGGGTGATTCACCCCTCCACTTT
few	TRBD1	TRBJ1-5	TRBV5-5	CASSFKGTGSQPQHF	TGTGCCAGCAGCTTCAAGGGGACAGGGAGTCAGCCCCAGCATTTT
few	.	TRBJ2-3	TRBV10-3	CAIKASRERWDTQYF	TGTGCCATCAAGGCGTCCCGGGAGCGGTGGGATACGCAGTATTTT
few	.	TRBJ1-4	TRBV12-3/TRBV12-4	CASRATETNEKLFF	TGTGCCAGCAGGGCAACAGAGACTAATGAAAAACTGTTTTTT
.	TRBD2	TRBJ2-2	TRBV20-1	CSARDRGSGMNTGELFF	TGCAGTGCTAGAGATCGTGGTAGCGGGATGAACACCGGGGAGCTGTTTTTT
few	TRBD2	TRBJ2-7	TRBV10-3	CAISGRSNGTSGRYEQYF	TGTGCCATCAGTGGGAGATCCAACGGGACTAGCGGGAGATACGAGCAGTACTTC
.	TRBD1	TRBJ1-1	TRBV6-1	CASRDRAGVTEAFF	TGTGCCAGCAGAGACAGGGCCGGGGTCACTGAAGCTTTCTTT
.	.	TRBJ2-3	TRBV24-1	CATRGGQGLRGTDTQYF	TGTGCCACGCGCGGGGGCCAGGGTTTGAGAGGAACAGATACGCAGTATTTT
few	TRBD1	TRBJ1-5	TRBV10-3	CAIRQGLDDQPQHF	TGTGCCATCAGACAGGGGCTCGATGATCAGCCCCAGCATTTT
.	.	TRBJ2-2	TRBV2	CATTGRLTGELFF	TGTGCCACGACGGGACGGCTGACCGGGGAGCTGTTTTTT
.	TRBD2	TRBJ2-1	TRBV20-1	CSARVAGGPREQFF	TGCAGTGCTAGAGTAGCGGGAGGGCCCCGTGAGCAGTTCTTC
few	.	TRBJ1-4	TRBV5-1	CASSFLLGANEKLFF	TGCGCCAGCAGCTTCCTCCTAGGAGCTAATGAAAAACTGTTTTTT
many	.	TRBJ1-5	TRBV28	CASSISNQPQHF	TGTGCCAGCAGCATTAGCAATCAGCCCCAGCATTTT
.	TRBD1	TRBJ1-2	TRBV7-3	CASSSSGQGSGYTF	TGTGCCAGCAGCTCGAGCGGACAGGGTAGCGGCTACACCTTC